These 31 T cell receptor beta chains were all obtained from the same sample, sequenced in a study of T cell clonality in common variable immunodeficiency. Libraries were prepared by immunoSEQ multiplex PCR; TCRdb keeps only in-frame clonotypes and omits some of them. The table lists approximately 34,000 clones, with no singletons. Sequencing used peripheral blood mononuclear cells. These receptors all come from a person aged 18 to 75 in good health.

Comment on this clone: The CDR3 goes on 3 residues after the read ends, and that part is filled in from the germline J gene. V gene TRBV18 combines with J gene TRBJ2-2, with D possibly being TRBD1 (6 bases). This CDR3 is 13 amino acids long. Looked up from germline, CDR1 is KGHSH and CDR2 is LQKENI. The sequenced part of the CDR3 DNA is TGTGCCAGCTCATCATCGGGACACTCACCG. Translating it yields CASSSSGHSP. The complete CDR3 reads CASSSSGHSPLFF.

This clone has at least ten counts. The DNA ends 3 residues before the CDR3 does, and the rest of the CDR3 is filled in from the germline J gene. The rearrangement uses TRBV7-3 and TRBJ2-3; 8 bases agree with TRBD2. V dropped 3 bases and J dropped 3; count of bases not matched to a gene: 8. This CDR3 is 16 amino acids long. The germline V gene has CDR1 SGHTA and CDR2 FQGTGA. The CDR3 loop reads CASSFSGTLGTDTQYF. The DNA read from the CDR3 is TGTGCCAGCAGCTTTAGCGGGACCCTTGGGACAGATACG.

This clone was seen at least ten times. The read stops 3 residues short of the end of the CDR3; the missing end is completed from the germline J gene. The V and J genes are TRBV19 and TRBJ2-3; 8 bases agree with TRBD2. Germline trimming cut 9 bases from V and 1 base from J; bases unmatched to any gene: 6. There are 14 residues in the CDR3. The germline CDR1 and CDR2 sequences are LNHDA and SQIVND (reference sequence). The CDR3 DNA, read in part, is TGTGCCAGCACAGCGGGGGTTGGCACAGATACG. Protein: CASTAGVGTDT. The whole CDR3 is CASTAGVGTDTQYF.

This clone was counted ten times or more. Coverage ceases 3 residues before the CDR3 finishes, and the germline J gene fills in the end. V is TRBV20-1 and J is TRBJ2-7, with 13 bases matching TRBD2. The CDR3 contains 14 residues. Trimming at V came to 5 bases and at J to 6 bases, leaving 7 bases not matched to a gene. Germline-derived CDR1 and CDR2 are DFQATT and SNEGSKA (reference sequence). The sequenced CDR3 bases are TGCAGTGCTGGGACTAGCGGGGACTTCTTCGAG. Amino acid sequence: CSAGTSGDFFE. The complete CDR3 protein is CSAGTSGDFFEQYF.

This clone was counted at least ten times. The read finishes 3 residues shy of the CDR3 end, and the germline J gene is used to complete it. The chain links TRBV7-9 to TRBJ2-1; D is possibly TRBD2 (7 bases). The CDR3 spans 14 residues. V was cut by 6 bases and J by 8 bases, with 17 bases left in between. The V gene's germline CDR1 is SEHNR and CDR2 FQNEAQ (reference sequence). The CDR3 sequence: CASRKAGADDEQFF. The DNA read from the CDR3 is TGTGCCAGCAGGAAGGCGGGGGCTGACGATGAG. Full variable domain (rest looked up from reference TRBV7-9 and TRBJ2-1): DTGVSQNPRHKITKRGQNVTFRCDPISEHNRLYWYRQTLGQGPEFLTYFQNEAQLEKSRLLSDRFSAERPKGSFSTLEIQRTEQGDSAMYLCASRKAGADDEQFFGPGTRLTVL.

On this clone: The CDR3 end is not reached by the read, which stops 3 residues before it; the germline J gene fills it in. This chain links TRBV5-1 with TRBJ2-7, with 11 bases identical to TRBD2. The CDR3 covers 14 residues. Germline-derived CDR1 and CDR2 are SGHRS and YFSETQ. V was clipped by 3 bases and J by 4 bases; unmatched bases: 3. The covered CDR3 bases are TGCGCCAGCAGCTCTAGCGGGGGGATGTACGAG. Protein: CASSSSGGMYE. The entire CDR3 reads CASSSSGGMYEQYF.

The sample holds many counts of this clone. Incomplete CDR3 DNA: TGCAGTGCTAGTCTATGGACTAGCGGGGGGGCCTTTGGGTTGACAGATACG. Its protein is CSASLWTSGGAFGLTDT. The whole CDR3 protein is CSASLWTSGGAFGLTDTQYF. The genes are TRBV20-1 and TRBJ2-3; 15 nucleotides agree with TRBD2. Read data end 3 residues before the CDR3 end; the end is taken from the germline J gene. V shed 3 bases, J shed 3 bases, and the junction held 16 bases outside the gene matches. CDR3 length: 20 amino acids. Per the germline V gene, CDR1 is DFQATT and CDR2 is SNEGSKA (reference sequence).

The sample holds a few counts of this clone. The read ends 3 residues early relative to the CDR3; the germline J gene fills the gap. The chain recombines TRBV7-8 with TRBJ1-4; a weak D match, TRBD1 (5 bases). The germline V gene encodes CDR1 SGHVS and CDR2 FQNEAQ. The CDR3 spans 17 residues. With 5 bases removed from V and 0 bases from J, the gap between germline ends came to 16 bases. The sequenced part of the CDR3 DNA is TGTGCCAGCAGCCGATCTCGACAGCTTGCAACTAATGAAAAA. Translating gives CASSRSRQLATNEK. The whole CDR3 sequence is CASSRSRQLATNEKLFF.

Many counts were recorded for this clone. Read data end 3 residues before the CDR3 end; the end is taken from the germline J gene. The J gene is TRBJ1-1, the V gene TRBV7-2; D perhaps matches TRBD1 (5 bases). The germline V gene encodes CDR1 SGHTA and CDR2 FQGNSA. This CDR3 has 13 residues. The V end was cut by 6 bases, the J end by 1 base, with 9 bases between. CDR3 DNA, as far as it was read: TGTGCCAGCAGTCAGACAGAGAACACTGAA. Translating gives CASSQTENTE. The complete CDR3 sequence is CASSQTENTEAFF. Variable domain in full (rest from reference TRBV7-2 and TRBJ1-1): GAGVSQSPSNKVTEKGKDVELRCDPISGHTALYWYRQSLGQGLEFLIYFQGNSAPDKSGLPSDRFSAERTGGSVSTLTIQRTQQEDSAVYLCASSQTENTEAFFGQGTRLTVV.

This clone has ten or more counts. The CDR3 end lies 3 residues beyond the end of the read and is filled in from the germline J gene. The chain has TRBV30 and TRBJ1-5, with a tentative D call TRBD1 (5 bases). Germline CDR1 GTSNPN, CDR2 SVGIG (reference sequence). The ends were cut back, 1 base at V and 4 bases at J, with 8 bases in the middle. This CDR3 has 13 residues. CDR3 bases read: TGTGCCTGGAGTGGGGCAGGGAATCAGCCC. Protein product: CAWSGAGNQP. The whole CDR3 is CAWSGAGNQPQHF.

As for this clone: The CDR3 is cut off 3 residues early in the read; its end comes from the germline J gene. The rearrangement uses TRBV18 and TRBJ2-5; D call uncertain. Trimming removed 3 bases at V and 5 bases at J, with 13 bases between. The germline CDR1 and CDR2 sequences are KGHSH and LQKENI. The CDR3 spans 14 residues. CDR3 residues: CASSPRREAETQYF. The DNA read from the CDR3 is TGTGCCAGCTCACCGCGCCGCGAAGCCGAGACC.

This clone was counted a few times. The read terminates 3 residues ahead of where the CDR3 ends, so the germline J gene completes it. The rearrangement uses TRBV7-9 and TRBJ1-1; D is unclear. The CDR3 is 15 amino acids. V was shortened by 7 bases and J by 1 base, with 16 bases between the two germline ends. Per germline, CDR1 SEHNR and CDR2 FQNEAQ (reference sequence). The covered CDR3 bases are TGTGCCAGCACCCAAGGGTTAGAGGGGAACACTGAA. This encodes CASTQGLEGNTE. In full, the CDR3 reads CASTQGLEGNTEAFF.

The sample holds many counts of this clone. The CDR3 is cut off 3 residues early in the read; its end comes from the germline J gene. The J gene is TRBJ2-3, the V gene TRBV4-1; D perhaps matches TRBD2 (5 bases). The CDR3 consists of 15 residues. V was clipped by 2 bases and J by 0 bases, with 9 bases between them. The germline V gene encodes CDR1 MGHRA and CDR2 YSYEKL. CDR3 loop: CASSQLGGSTDTQYF. The sequenced CDR3 bases are TGCGCCAGCAGCCAACTCGGCGGGAGCACAGATACG.

This clone has a count of ten or more. The read is 3 residues too short to cover the CDR3 end, so that end is filled in from the germline J gene. The chain carries TRBV5-5 and TRBJ1-5; D is undetermined. CDR3 size: 14 residues. From germline, CDR1 is SGHKS and CDR2 YYEKEE (reference sequence). V lost 0 bases and J 3 bases, leaving 7 bases between the germline ends. CDR3 DNA (partial): TGTGCCAGCAGCTTGGAAAGCCTCAATCAGCCC. As protein: CASSLESLNQP. In full, the CDR3 reads CASSLESLNQPQHF.

As concerns this clone: The missing CDR3 end, 3 residues past where the read stops, is filled in from the germline J gene. The chain couples TRBV19 to TRBJ2-5, with 8 bases lining up with TRBD1. Germline CDR1 is LNHDA and CDR2 is SQIVND (reference sequence). The CDR3 runs 16 residues. The ends lost 3 bases at V and 4 bases at J; junction bases unmatched: 10. CDR3 region: CASSIGGAGGGETQYF. The sequenced part of the CDR3 DNA is TGTGCCAGTAGTATTGGTGGGGCAGGGGGCGGAGAGACC.

In this sample, this clone turned up many times. The read ends 3 residues shy of where the CDR3 ends; the end is completed using the germline J gene. The V gene is TRBV4-1, the J gene TRBJ2-3; TRBD2 aligns across 9 bases. V lost 4 bases, J lost 0 bases, and 5 bases stayed unmatched. Germline V CDR1 and CDR2: MGHRA, YSYEKL. The CDR3 totals 16 residues. Incomplete CDR3 DNA: TGCGCCAGCAGCCCGAAAGCGGGAGGAAGCACAGATACG. Translated: CASSPKAGGSTDT. In full, the CDR3 reads CASSPKAGGSTDTQYF.

About this clone itself: The CDR3 end falls 3 residues outside the read, so it is completed with the germline J gene. The chain combines TRBV18 with TRBJ1-3; no reliable D call. Trimming took off 6 bases at V and 8 bases at J, with 14 bases between the two ends. Germline CDR1 reads KGHSH; CDR2 reads LQKENI. This CDR3 contains 13 residues. The DNA read from the CDR3 is TGTGCCAGCTCTCCCGGGGTGTTCGACACC. It translates to CASSPGVFDT. The whole CDR3 protein reads CASSPGVFDTIYF.

The sample holds many counts of this clone. The read stops 3 residues short of the end of the CDR3; the missing end is completed from the germline J gene. This chain connects TRBV18 to TRBJ1-5; the match to TRBD1 covers 9 bases. The germline V gene encodes CDR1 KGHSH and CDR2 LQKENI. The CDR3 totals 17 residues. V was pared by 1 base and J by 1 base, with 5 bases of the junction left unmatched. Here the CDR3 reads CASSPRGQGISNQPQHF. The sequenced CDR3 bases are TGTGCCAGCTCACCACGGGGACAGGGAATCAGCAATCAGCCC.

The table lists this clone with many counts. The read falls 3 residues short of the CDR3 end, and the missing part is taken from the germline J gene. The chain joins TRBV6-1 to TRBJ1-2; D possibly corresponds to TRBD1 (5 bases). The CDR3 covers 15 residues. The germline CDR1 and CDR2 sequences are MNHNS and SASEGT. Trimming left V 4 bases short and J 4 bases short, with 16 bases between. The CDR3 bases that were read are TGTGCCAGCAGTGTAGAGCCCGGACAAGGCTATGGC. This sequence encodes CASSVEPGQGYG. The entire CDR3 sequence reads CASSVEPGQGYGYTF.

This clone was detected many times. The read ends 3 residues before the CDR3 terminus; that terminus is restored from the germline J gene. The chain employs TRBV28 and TRBJ2-4, with D perhaps TRBD1 (6 bases). The CDR3 consists of 15 residues. V was cut by 6 bases and J by 0 bases, with 12 bases left in between. Germline V gene data show CDR1 as MDHEN and CDR2 as SYDVKM. The covered CDR3 bases are TGTGCCAGCAGCTCTTCCAGGGGAGCCAAAAACATT. It encodes CASSSSRGAKNI. The whole CDR3 protein is CASSSSRGAKNIQYF.

Ten or more counts support this clone. The read finishes 3 residues shy of the CDR3 end, and the germline J gene is used to complete it. The chain combines TRBV20-1 with TRBJ1-5; possibly TRBD1 for D (5 bases). V lost 5 bases and J 0 bases, leaving 11 bases between the germline ends. The CDR3 spans 14 residues. Germline values: CDR1 DFQATT, CDR2 SNEGSKA (reference sequence). The DNA read from the CDR3 is TGCAGTGCTTTAGACAGACATAGCAATCAGCCC. As protein: CSALDRHSNQP. The entire CDR3 sequence reads CSALDRHSNQPQHF.

Remarks on this clone: The read ends 3 residues before the CDR3 terminus; that terminus is restored from the germline J gene. The chain employs TRBV20-1 and TRBJ2-3, with 12 bases lining up with TRBD2. The CDR3 extends over 14 amino acids. CDR1 and CDR2 (germline): DFQATT, SNEGSKA (reference sequence). This chain's CDR3 is CSARVPSGGETQYF. CDR3 DNA (partial): TGCAGTGCTAGAGTGCCTAGCGGGGGGGAGACG.

The sample holds a few counts of this clone. The read stops 3 residues short of the end of the CDR3; the missing end is completed from the germline J gene. This rearrangement joins TRBV2 to TRBJ1-5, with no clear D. Germline loops: CDR1 SNHLY, CDR2 FYNNEI. This CDR3 is built from 13 residues. V dropped 3 bases and J dropped 6 bases, with 9 bases sitting between them. The CDR3 sequence: CASSDRIPQPQHF. The covered CDR3 bases are TGTGCCAGCAGTGACAGAATTCCTCAGCCC.

This clone was picked up many times. The sequence runs out 3 residues before the end of the CDR3; the remainder is reconstructed from the germline J gene. This chain uses TRBV5-1 with TRBJ2-7; weak D call: TRBD2 (5 bases). This CDR3 spans 18 amino acids. From germline, CDR1 is SGHRS and CDR2 YFSETQ. The V end lost 1 base, the J end lost 4 bases, and 24 bases lay between the germline ends. This chain's CDR3 is CASSLSSGGSPIPYEQYF. The sequenced part of the CDR3 DNA is TGCGCCAGCAGCTTGTCTTCTGGCGGGTCACCCATCCCATACGAG.

This clone was recorded a few times. The read falls 3 residues short of the CDR3 end, and the missing part is taken from the germline J gene. The chain links TRBV19 to TRBJ1-1; 7 nucleotides agree with TRBD1. The germline gives CDR1 LNHDA, CDR2 SQIVND (reference sequence). There are 14 residues in the CDR3. The part of the CDR3 DNA that was read is TGTGCCAGTAGTATACCCGGGACAGCACCCGAA. Amino acids: CASSIPGTAPE. The whole CDR3 protein is CASSIPGTAPEAFF.

This clone has a handful of counts. The sequenced CDR3 bases are TGTGCCAGCAGCTCCCGACTAGCGGGGGGTCCACAAGAGACC. It yields the protein CASSSRLAGGPQET. The whole CDR3 protein is CASSSRLAGGPQETQYF. The rearrangement uses TRBV7-8 and TRBJ2-5, with 13 bases lining up with TRBD2. The CDR3 end is not reached by the read, which stops 3 residues before it; the germline J gene fills it in. V gave up 4 bases and J gave up 2 bases; unmatched junction bases: 7. The CDR3 is 17 amino acids. The V gene's germline CDR1 is SGHVS and CDR2 FQNEAQ.

Points on this clone: The CDR3 end is not reached by the read, which stops 3 residues before it; the germline J gene fills it in. The gene calls are TRBV2 and TRBJ1-1, with D perhaps TRBD1 (5 bases). Per the germline V gene, CDR1 is SNHLY and CDR2 is FYNNEI. V was pared by 9 bases and J by 5 bases, with 13 bases between. CDR3 length equals 12 residues. CDR3 loop: CARGGEGTEAFF. The sequenced part of the CDR3 DNA is TGTGCCAGGGGGGGTGAGGGGACTGAA.

This clone has a count of ten or more. The CDR3 sequence is CSARPGQGPYEQYF. The part of the CDR3 DNA that was read is TGCAGTGCTAGACCCGGACAGGGTCCCTACGAG. The chain joins TRBV20-1 to TRBJ2-7, with TRBD1 identical over 8 bases. Read data end 3 residues before the CDR3 end; the end is taken from the germline J gene. This CDR3 contains 14 residues. V lost 2 bases and J lost 2; bases outside the gene matches: 5. CDR1 is DFQATT and CDR2 is SNEGSKA in the germline V gene (reference sequence).

This clone was observed a handful of times. The read comes to an end 3 residues before the CDR3 does, leaving the germline J gene to fill in the end. The chain couples TRBV6-2 or TRBV6-3 to TRBJ1-2, with D tentatively TRBD1 (5 bases). Germline values: CDR1 MNHEY, CDR2 SVGEGT. This CDR3 contains 15 residues. Here the CDR3 reads CASSLAGRGVDTYTF. The part of the CDR3 DNA that was read is TGTGCCAGCAGTCTAGCGGGAAGGGGCGTGGATACC.

This clone showed up just a few times. The CDR3 is cut off 3 residues early in the read; its end comes from the germline J gene. The chain recombines TRBV5-1 with TRBJ1-3, with D maybe TRBD1 (5 bases). Trimming pared 2 bases from V and 0 bases from J, leaving 18 bases between. Germline CDR1 is SGHRS and CDR2 is YFSETQ. The CDR3 loop spans 18 amino acids. CDR3 sequence reads: CASSFHRSRWDSGNTIYF. The DNA read from the CDR3 is TGCGCCAGCAGCTTTCACAGGTCCCGATGGGACTCTGGAAACACC.

This clone was observed many times. The read falls 3 residues short of the CDR3 end, and the missing part is taken from the germline J gene. The V gene is TRBV20-1, the J gene TRBJ1-1; TRBD1 might be the D (6 bases). The CDR3 extends over 13 amino acids. V was cut by 6 bases and J by 0 bases, with 11 bases left in between. Germline CDR1 is DFQATT and CDR2 is SNEGSKA (reference sequence). The covered CDR3 bases are TGCAGTGCCAGGGGAGCAATGAACACTGAA. Encoded protein: CSARGAMNTE. The complete CDR3 sequence is CSARGAMNTEAFF.